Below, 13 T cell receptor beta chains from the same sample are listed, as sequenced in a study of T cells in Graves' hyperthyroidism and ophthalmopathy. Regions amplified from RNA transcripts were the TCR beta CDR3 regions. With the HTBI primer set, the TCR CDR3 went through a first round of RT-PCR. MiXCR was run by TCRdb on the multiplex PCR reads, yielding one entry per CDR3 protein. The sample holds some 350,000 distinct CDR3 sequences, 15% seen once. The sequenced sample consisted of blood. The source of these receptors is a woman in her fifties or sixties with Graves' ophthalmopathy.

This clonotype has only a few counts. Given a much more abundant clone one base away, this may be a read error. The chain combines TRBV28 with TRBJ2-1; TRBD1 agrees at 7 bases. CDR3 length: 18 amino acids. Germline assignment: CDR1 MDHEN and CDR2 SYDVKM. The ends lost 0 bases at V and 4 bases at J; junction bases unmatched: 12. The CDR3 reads CASSLWELGTVPYNEQFF. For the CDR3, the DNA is TGTGCCAGCAGTTTATGGGAGTTGGGGACAGTACCTTACAATGAGCAGTTCTTC.

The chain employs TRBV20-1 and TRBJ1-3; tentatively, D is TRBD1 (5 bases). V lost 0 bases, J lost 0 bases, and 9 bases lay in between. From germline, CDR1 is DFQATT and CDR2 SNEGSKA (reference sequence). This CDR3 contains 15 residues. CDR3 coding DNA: TGCAGTGCTAGAGATCCGGGGGGCTCTGGAAACACCATATATTTT. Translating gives CSARDPGGSGNTIYF.

CDR3 loop: CASSQDRAPYEQYF. CDR3 nucleotides: TGCGCCAGCAGCCAAGACAGGGCCCCCTACGAGCAGTACTTC. The V gene is TRBV4-1, the J gene TRBJ2-7; D might be TRBD1 (5 bases). V dropped 0 bases and J dropped 2 bases, with 8 bases sitting between them. Germline CDR1 reads MGHRA; CDR2 reads YSYEKL. The CDR3 is made up of 14 amino acids.

The CDR3 protein is CASSFKGYYEQYF. CDR3 bases: TGTGCCAGCAGTTTCAAGGGTTACTACGAGCAGTACTTC. This sequence joins TRBV28 and TRBJ2-7; no clear D. V gave up 3 bases and J gave up 3 bases, with 9 bases separating them. The CDR3 totals 13 residues. Germline-derived CDR1 and CDR2 are MDHEN and SYDVKM.

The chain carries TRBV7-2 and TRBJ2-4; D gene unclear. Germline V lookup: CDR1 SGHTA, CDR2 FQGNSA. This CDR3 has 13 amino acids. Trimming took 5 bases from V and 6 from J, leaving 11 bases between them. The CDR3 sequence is CASSLSGPNIQYF. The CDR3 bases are TGTGCCAGCAGCCTTTCGGGCCCAAACATTCAGTACTTC.

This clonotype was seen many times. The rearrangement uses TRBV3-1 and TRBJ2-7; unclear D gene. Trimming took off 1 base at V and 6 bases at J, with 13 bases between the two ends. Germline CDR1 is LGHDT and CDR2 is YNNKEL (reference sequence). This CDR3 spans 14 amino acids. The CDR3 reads CASSQGPGLGEQYF. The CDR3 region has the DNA TGTGCCAGCAGCCAAGGTCCTGGTTTGGGCGAGCAGTACTTC.

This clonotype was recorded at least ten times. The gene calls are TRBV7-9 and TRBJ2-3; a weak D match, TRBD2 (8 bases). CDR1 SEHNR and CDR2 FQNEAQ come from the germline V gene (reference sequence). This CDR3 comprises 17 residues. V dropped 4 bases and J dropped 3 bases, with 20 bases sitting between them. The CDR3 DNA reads TGTGCCAGCAGCTCCTCCCAGGGGGGCGGGAGGACAGATACGCAGTATTTT. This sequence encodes CASSSSQGGGRTDTQYF.

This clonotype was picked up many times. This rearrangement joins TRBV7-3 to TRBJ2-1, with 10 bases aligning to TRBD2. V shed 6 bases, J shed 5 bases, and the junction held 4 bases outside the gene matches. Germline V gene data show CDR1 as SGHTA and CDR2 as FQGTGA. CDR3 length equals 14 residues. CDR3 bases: TGTGCCAGCAGTCTCAGCGGGGGGGACAATGAGCAGTTCTTC. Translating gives CASSLSGGDNEQFF. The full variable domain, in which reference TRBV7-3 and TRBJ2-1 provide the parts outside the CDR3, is GAGVSQTPSNKVTEKGKYVELRCDPISGHTALYWYRQSLGQGPEFLIYFQGTGAADDSGLPNDRFFAVRPEGSVSTLKIQRTERGDSAVYLCASSLSGGDNEQFFGPGTRLTVL.

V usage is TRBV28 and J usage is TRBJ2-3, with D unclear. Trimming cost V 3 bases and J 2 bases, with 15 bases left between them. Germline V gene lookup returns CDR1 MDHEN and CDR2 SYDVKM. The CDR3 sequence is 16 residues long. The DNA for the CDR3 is TGTGCCAGCAGTTTTGGAGTCAAACGGGCCACAGATACGCAGTATTTT. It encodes CASSFGVKRATDTQYF.

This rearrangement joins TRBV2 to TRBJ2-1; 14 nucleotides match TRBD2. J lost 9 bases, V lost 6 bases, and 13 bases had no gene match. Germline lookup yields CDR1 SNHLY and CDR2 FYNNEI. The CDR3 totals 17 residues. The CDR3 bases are TGTGCCAGCAGGTCCGGGACTAGCGGGAGTTCGGGTGGTGAGCAGTTCTTC. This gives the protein CASRSGTSGSSGGEQFF.

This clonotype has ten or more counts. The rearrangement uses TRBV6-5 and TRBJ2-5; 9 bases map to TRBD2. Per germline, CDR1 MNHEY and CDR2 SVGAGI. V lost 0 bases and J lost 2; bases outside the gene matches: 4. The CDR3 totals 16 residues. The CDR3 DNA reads TGTGCCAGCAGTTACTCCGCGGGAGGGCCTCAAGAGACCCAGTACTTC. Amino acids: CASSYSAGGPQETQYF.

The CDR3 loop reads CASSSDPKNIQYF. The DNA of the CDR3 is TGTGCCAGCAGCTCCGACCCCAAAAACATTCAGTACTTC. The rearrangement uses TRBV7-2 and TRBJ2-4; D is unclear. Germline CDR1 and CDR2: SGHTA and FQGNSA. Deletions cut 4 bases from V and 2 bases from J, with 6 bases between. The CDR3 is 13 residues long. Full variable domain (rest looked up from reference TRBV7-2 and TRBJ2-4): GAGVSQSPSNKVTEKGKDVELRCDPISGHTALYWYRQSLGQGLEFLIYFQGNSAPDKSGLPSDRFSAERTGGSVSTLTIQRTQQEDSAVYLCASSSDPKNIQYFGAGTRLSVL.

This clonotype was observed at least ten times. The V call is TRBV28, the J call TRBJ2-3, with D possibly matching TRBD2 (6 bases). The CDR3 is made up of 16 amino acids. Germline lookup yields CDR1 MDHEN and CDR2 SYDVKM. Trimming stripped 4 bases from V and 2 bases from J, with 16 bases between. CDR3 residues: CASSSSGYTFTDTQYF. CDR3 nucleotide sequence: TGTGCCAGCAGTTCAAGCGGGTATACGTTCACAGATACGCAGTATTTT.